A selection of T cell receptor beta chains follows, all from one sample in a study of blood T cell repertoires in COVID-19. The repertoire was sequenced with immunoSEQ multiplex PCR; TCRdb's copy has only in-frame clones and lacks some. This sample yields under 200,000 clones, of which 87% are seen a single time; around 3.9% belongs to the top ten. The specimen was peripheral blood. These receptors were obtained from a woman aged 55-70 years who had recovered from COVID-19. Both conserved end residues are part of each CDR3. Each record gives: J gene, D gene, clone size, V gene, CDR3 DNA, CDR3 protein. The D gene is left open where the match is weak. Clone size is not always given. Where it is, it says once, few, many or a class for expanded clones.

j_gene: TRBJ2-5
d_gene: TRBD1
abundance: NA
v_gene: TRBV5-6
CDR3nt: TGTGCCACCGGACAGGGTGAGACCCAGTACTTC
CDR3aa: CATGQGETQYF

j_gene: TRBJ1-1
d_gene: NA
abundance: NA
v_gene: TRBV11-3
CDR3nt: TGTGCCAGCAGCTTAGACAGGGAGAACACTGAAGCTTTCTTT
CDR3aa: CASSLDRENTEAFF

j_gene: TRBJ2-7
d_gene: TRBD1
abundance: NA
v_gene: TRBV11-2
CDR3nt: TGTGCCAGCAGCCTCGTTATCGGACAGGGGTTTCCCTCCTACGAGCAGTACTTC
CDR3aa: CASSLVIGQGFPSYEQYF

j_gene: TRBJ1-5
d_gene: NA
abundance: NA
v_gene: TRBV12-3/TRBV12-4
CDR3nt: TGTGCCAGCAGTTTAAGGGGTGGTCAGCCCCAGCATTTT
CDR3aa: CASSLRGGQPQHF

j_gene: TRBJ2-3
d_gene: TRBD2
abundance: NA
v_gene: TRBV7-3
CDR3nt: TGTGCCAGCAGCTTAATGGCGGGGGGCGTAGATACGCAGTATTTT
CDR3aa: CASSLMAGGVDTQYF

j_gene: TRBJ2-2
d_gene: TRBD1
abundance: NA
v_gene: TRBV5-8
CDR3nt: TGTGCCAGCAGCGGCAAAGGACAGGGGACCGGGGAGCTGTTTTTT
CDR3aa: CASSGKGQGTGELFF

j_gene: TRBJ2-2
d_gene: NA
abundance: NA
v_gene: TRBV14
CDR3nt: TGTGCCAGCAGCCTTTCGGGGTGGGACACCGGGGAGCTGTTTTTT
CDR3aa: CASSLSGWDTGELFF

j_gene: TRBJ1-2
d_gene: TRBD1
abundance: NA
v_gene: TRBV19
CDR3nt: TGTGCCAGTAGTATGGGACAGGCCAACTATGGCTACACCTTC
CDR3aa: CASSMGQANYGYTF

j_gene: TRBJ2-7
d_gene: NA
abundance: once
v_gene: TRBV28
CDR3nt: TGTGCCAGCAGTTTCCTAGGGACACGATCCTACGAGCAGTACTTC
CDR3aa: CASSFLGTRSYEQYF

j_gene: TRBJ1-1
d_gene: TRBD1
abundance: NA
v_gene: TRBV6-5
CDR3nt: TGTGCCAGCAGTTACTCAGGACAGGGGCGTGAAGCTTTCTTT
CDR3aa: CASSYSGQGREAFF

j_gene: TRBJ1-2
d_gene: NA
abundance: NA
v_gene: TRBV7-9
CDR3nt: TGTGCCAGCAGCCCGGAGGACGGAGTCTATGGCTACACCTTC
CDR3aa: CASSPEDGVYGYTF

j_gene: TRBJ2-3
d_gene: TRBD2
abundance: NA
v_gene: TRBV5-1
CDR3nt: TGCGCCAGCAGCTTGGATACTAGCGGGGCTATCACAGATACGCAGTATTTT
CDR3aa: CASSLDTSGAITDTQYF

j_gene: TRBJ1-2
d_gene: TRBD1
abundance: NA
v_gene: TRBV5-8
CDR3nt: TGTGCCAGCAGCCGGGGAGGGACAGGGTCGAGTGGCTACACCTTC
CDR3aa: CASSRGGTGSSGYTF

j_gene: TRBJ2-3
d_gene: TRBD2
abundance: NA
v_gene: TRBV3-1/TRBV3-2
CDR3nt: TGTGCCAGCAGCCAAGACTGGGCGGGGGTCACAGATACGCAGTATTTT
CDR3aa: CASSQDWAGVTDTQYF

j_gene: TRBJ2-1
d_gene: TRBD1
abundance: once
v_gene: TRBV3-1/TRBV3-2
CDR3nt: TGTGCCAGCAGCCAAGATAGGGGACAGTACAATGAGCAGTTCTTC
CDR3aa: CASSQDRGQYNEQFF

j_gene: TRBJ1-6
d_gene: NA
abundance: NA
v_gene: TRBV19
CDR3nt: TGTGCCAGTAGTATCAGTTCAGGGGTTGGATCACCCCTCCACTTT
CDR3aa: CASSISSGVGSPLHF

j_gene: TRBJ1-3
d_gene: NA
abundance: NA
v_gene: TRBV7-2
CDR3nt: TGTGCCAGCAGCTTAGGACAGGTTTCTGGAAACACCATATATTTT
CDR3aa: CASSLGQVSGNTIYF

j_gene: TRBJ1-2
d_gene: TRBD1
abundance: NA
v_gene: TRBV28
CDR3nt: TGTGCCAGCAGTTTAGGTGGGACAGACACCTTC
CDR3aa: CASSLGGTDTF

j_gene: TRBJ1-2
d_gene: TRBD1
abundance: NA
v_gene: TRBV6-5
CDR3nt: TGTGCCAGCAGTCCGAAAAGGACAGGGGGCGAGGGCTACACCTTC
CDR3aa: CASSPKRTGGEGYTF

j_gene: TRBJ1-2
d_gene: NA
abundance: NA
v_gene: TRBV19
CDR3nt: TGTGCCAGTAGTATGGGGAGTCCAGGCGGAGGATATGGCTACACCTTC
CDR3aa: CASSMGSPGGGYGYTF

j_gene: TRBJ1-1
d_gene: NA
abundance: NA
v_gene: TRBV2
CDR3nt: TGTGCCAGCACTACAGTGACGAACACTGAAGCTTTCTTT
CDR3aa: CASTTVTNTEAFF

j_gene: TRBJ2-7
d_gene: NA
abundance: NA
v_gene: TRBV12-3/TRBV12-4
CDR3nt: TGTGCCAGCAGTCAGGGTCCCCTCGAGCAGTACTTC
CDR3aa: CASSQGPLEQYF

j_gene: TRBJ2-1
d_gene: NA
abundance: NA
v_gene: TRBV10-1
CDR3nt: TGCGCCAGCAGTGTTAGCGCCCCCGGGAAGCAGTTCTTC
CDR3aa: CASSVSAPGKQFF

j_gene: TRBJ1-6
d_gene: TRBD1
abundance: few
v_gene: TRBV6-1
CDR3nt: TGTGCCAGCAGTGGCGTCTATCCCGGGACAGGGACATATAATTCACCCCTCCACTTT
CDR3aa: CASSGVYPGTGTYNSPLHF

j_gene: TRBJ1-2
d_gene: TRBD1
abundance: NA
v_gene: TRBV9
CDR3nt: TGTGCCAGCAGCGTAGGGCAACTGGGGACAGGGGTTGGCTACACCTTC
CDR3aa: CASSVGQLGTGVGYTF

j_gene: TRBJ2-1
d_gene: NA
abundance: NA
v_gene: TRBV2
CDR3nt: TGTGCCAGCTATGATCAGGGTCGTGAGCAGTTCTTC
CDR3aa: CASYDQGREQFF

j_gene: TRBJ2-3
d_gene: NA
abundance: NA
v_gene: TRBV27
CDR3nt: TGTGCCAGCAGTCCTGTAGGAGGGGCCCTAACAGATACGCAGTATTTT
CDR3aa: CASSPVGGALTDTQYF

j_gene: TRBJ1-1
d_gene: NA
abundance: NA
v_gene: TRBV20-1
CDR3nt: TGCAGTGCGAGTGACGTGGGGGGGGAAGCTTTCTTT
CDR3aa: CSASDVGGEAFF

j_gene: TRBJ2-2
d_gene: TRBD2
abundance: NA
v_gene: TRBV18
CDR3nt: TGTGCCAGCTCACTGGAGCGGGGGTCAAGGATCGGGGAGCTGTTTTTT
CDR3aa: CASSLERGSRIGELFF

j_gene: TRBJ1-2
d_gene: TRBD1
abundance: NA
v_gene: TRBV5-4
CDR3nt: TGTGCCAGCAGCTTGGAGGTAACAGGGGCTGGCTACACCTTC
CDR3aa: CASSLEVTGAGYTF

j_gene: TRBJ2-1
d_gene: TRBD1
abundance: once
v_gene: TRBV11-3
CDR3nt: TGTGCCAGCAGCTCAGGACAGGGCACCTACAATGAGCAGTTCTTC
CDR3aa: CASSSGQGTYNEQFF

j_gene: TRBJ2-3
d_gene: NA
abundance: NA
v_gene: TRBV27
CDR3nt: TGTGCCAGCACCTCCGGGTCCCGCGCAGATACGCAGTATTTT
CDR3aa: CASTSGSRADTQYF

j_gene: TRBJ1-3
d_gene: TRBD1
abundance: NA
v_gene: TRBV7-9
CDR3nt: TGTGCCAGCAGCTTCGGACAGGCAGAAAACACCATATATTTT
CDR3aa: CASSFGQAENTIYF

j_gene: TRBJ2-7
d_gene: TRBD1
abundance: few
v_gene: TRBV27
CDR3nt: TGTGCCAGCAGCTGGGGACAGTCCTACGAGCAGTACTTC
CDR3aa: CASSWGQSYEQYF

j_gene: TRBJ1-5
d_gene: NA
abundance: NA
v_gene: TRBV3-1/TRBV3-2
CDR3nt: TGTGCCAGCAGCCAAGAAGGAGTGGGCAATCAGCCCCAGCATTTT
CDR3aa: CASSQEGVGNQPQHF

j_gene: TRBJ1-1
d_gene: TRBD1
abundance: NA
v_gene: TRBV5-1
CDR3nt: TGCGCCAGCAGGGGACAGGGGGGATTAACTGAAGCTTTCTTT
CDR3aa: CASRGQGGLTEAFF

j_gene: TRBJ2-7
d_gene: TRBD1
abundance: NA
v_gene: TRBV4-1
CDR3nt: TGCGCCAGCAGCCATTCTCCCGCGACAGGGTACTCCTACGAGCAGTACTTC
CDR3aa: CASSHSPATGYSYEQYF

j_gene: TRBJ1-1
d_gene: NA
abundance: NA
v_gene: TRBV7-2
CDR3nt: TGTGCCAGCAGCTTGACAGTAGGCACTGAAGCTTTCTTT
CDR3aa: CASSLTVGTEAFF

j_gene: TRBJ1-2
d_gene: NA
abundance: NA
v_gene: TRBV28
CDR3nt: TGTGCCAGCAGTTTAAGACAGCCCGCGTATGGCTACACCTTC
CDR3aa: CASSLRQPAYGYTF

j_gene: TRBJ1-2
d_gene: NA
abundance: once
v_gene: TRBV27
CDR3nt: TGTGCCAGCAAGGAGGGAGGTAACTATGGCTACACCTTC
CDR3aa: CASKEGGNYGYTF

j_gene: TRBJ2-7
d_gene: TRBD2
abundance: NA
v_gene: TRBV28
CDR3nt: TGTGCCAGCAGTACTCTAGCGGGGGGTGCCTACGAGCAGTACTTC
CDR3aa: CASSTLAGGAYEQYF

j_gene: TRBJ1-1
d_gene: NA
abundance: NA
v_gene: TRBV5-8
CDR3nt: TGTGCCAGCAGCTTAATAGTTAACACTGAAGCTTTCTTT
CDR3aa: CASSLIVNTEAFF

j_gene: TRBJ1-6
d_gene: NA
abundance: NA
v_gene: TRBV11-2
CDR3nt: TGTGCCAGCAGCTTAGCGGATACGGGGATTTCACCCCTCCACTTT
CDR3aa: CASSLADTGISPLHF

j_gene: TRBJ1-1
d_gene: NA
abundance: NA
v_gene: TRBV4-1
CDR3nt: TGCGCCAGCAGCCCACAGCGGCTGAACACTGAAGCTTTCTTT
CDR3aa: CASSPQRLNTEAFF

j_gene: TRBJ2-1
d_gene: TRBD1
abundance: NA
v_gene: TRBV5-1
CDR3nt: TGCGCCAGCAGCTTCGGACAGGGGGCCGCCGGGGGCTCCTACAATGAGCAGTTCTTC
CDR3aa: CASSFGQGAAGGSYNEQFF

j_gene: TRBJ2-1
d_gene: TRBD2
abundance: NA
v_gene: TRBV2
CDR3nt: TGTGCCAGCAGTGGACTAGCGGGGGGGATAGATGAGCAGTTCTTC
CDR3aa: CASSGLAGGIDEQFF